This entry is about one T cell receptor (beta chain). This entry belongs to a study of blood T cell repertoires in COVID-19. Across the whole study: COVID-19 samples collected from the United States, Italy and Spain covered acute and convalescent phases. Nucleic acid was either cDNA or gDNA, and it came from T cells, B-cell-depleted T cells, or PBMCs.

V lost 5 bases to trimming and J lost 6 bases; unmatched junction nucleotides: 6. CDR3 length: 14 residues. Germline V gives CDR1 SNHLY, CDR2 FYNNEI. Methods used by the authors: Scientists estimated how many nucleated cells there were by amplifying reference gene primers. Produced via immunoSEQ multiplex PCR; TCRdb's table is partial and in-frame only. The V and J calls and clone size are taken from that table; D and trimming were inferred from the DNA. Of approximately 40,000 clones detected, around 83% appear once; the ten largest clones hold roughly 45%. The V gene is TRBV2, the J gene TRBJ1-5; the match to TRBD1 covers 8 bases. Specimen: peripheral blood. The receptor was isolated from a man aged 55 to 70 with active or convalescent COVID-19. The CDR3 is CASSKDREAQPQHF. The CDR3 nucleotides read TGTGCCAGCAGTAAGGACAGGGAGGCTCAGCCCCAGCATTTT.